This T cell receptor beta chain was sequenced in a study of shared clonotypes between healthy human individuals. The overall study: Three plates each covered CD4 naive and memory; CD8 naive two, CD8 memory one. Whole-study results and caveats: Naive CD4 clonotypes overlapped across a handful of donors at roughly 4.5%. Generation probabilities of non-shared clonotypes were lower (relative to those shared by all four donors).

A word on this clone: Antigen unknown.

In the sorted-subset replicate PCRs, around 200 ng DNA, 30,000 or so T cell genomes, was used. Some clones are missing from TCRdb's copy, which holds only in-frame ones; the method was immunoSEQ multiplex PCR. The sample includes more than 550,000 clones, 80% to 95% of them seen just once. The sequenced sample was memory CD8+ T cells from PBMCs. Subset: CD45RO+ cells pooled with CCR7-negative TemRA cells. The TCR originated in a man younger than 35 in good health. Some clones in this sample may be carry-over from other donors' samples.

CDR3 DNA: TGTGCCAGCAGCCTTCTAGCGGGCCACACCTACGAGCAGTACTTC. This codes for CASSLLAGHTYEQYF. The chain links TRBV7-6 to TRBJ2-7; TRBD2 aligns across 8 bases. The CDR3 is made up of 15 amino acids. The ends lost 5 bases at V and 2 bases at J; junction bases unmatched: 8. The germline gives CDR1 SGHVS, CDR2 FNYEAQ.